What follows are 15 T cell receptor beta chains derived from one specimen sequenced in a study of shared clonotypes between healthy human individuals. Measured with immunoSEQ multiplex PCR; TCRdb has only the in-frame clones, and not every one. The sample records approximately 710,000 clones, about 90% being singletons. The sequencing sample was made of memory CD8+ T cells from PBMCs. As for subset: CD45RO+ cells pooled with CCR7-negative TemRA cells. Source of these receptors: a man aged 18-30 years in good health. Some clones in this sample may be carry-over from other donors' samples.

This chain joins TRBV27 and TRBJ2-1, with D perhaps TRBD2 (5 bases). Germline V gives CDR1 MNHEY, CDR2 SMNVEV (reference sequence). The CDR3 sequence is 14 residues long. Trimming cost V 2 bases and J 10 bases, with 15 bases left between them. CDR3 region: CASSLAPLGGEQFF. CDR3 bases: TGTGCCAGCAGTTTAGCCCCCCTCGGAGGCGAGCAGTTCTTC.

The chain carries TRBV6-5 and TRBJ2-1; D unclear. The CDR3 consists of 15 residues. Germline V gene data show CDR1 as MNHEY and CDR2 as SVGAGI. V was shortened by 2 bases and J by 6 bases, with 14 bases between the two germline ends. DNA for the CDR3: TGTGCCAGCAGTTACCAGGTTGGGTGGGGCAATGAGCAGTTCTTC. Translating gives CASSYQVGWGNEQFF.

The chain recombines TRBV6-1 with TRBJ1-1; no definite D call. This CDR3 has 13 amino acids. V was trimmed by 4 bases and J by 7 bases, leaving 13 bases between them. CDR1 MNHNS and CDR2 SASEGT come from the germline V gene. The CDR3 sequence: CASSARRGNEAFF. The DNA of the CDR3 is TGTGCCAGCAGTGCCCGGCGGGGTAATGAAGCTTTCTTT.

The chain combines TRBV10-3 with TRBJ1-5; D unresolved. The CDR3 totals 15 residues. Germline V gives CDR1 ENHRY, CDR2 SYGVKD. V gave up 2 bases and J gave up 0 bases, with 8 bases separating them. The CDR3 loop reads CAISEGQYSNQPQHF. DNA of the CDR3: TGTGCCATCAGTGAGGGGCAGTATAGCAATCAGCCCCAGCATTTT.

This chain uses TRBV4-3 with TRBJ2-7, with D unclear. Looked up from germline, CDR1 is LGHNA and CDR2 is YSLEER. This CDR3 is 15 amino acids long. With 4 bases removed from V and 2 bases from J, the gap between germline ends came to 15 bases. The CDR3, as DNA: TGCGCCAGCAGCCGGACGGGTCTGACGACCTACGAGCAGTACTTC. Translating gives CASSRTGLTTYEQYF.

In its sample, this clone was seen a few times. This rearrangement joins TRBV7-2 to TRBJ1-2; D is unresolved. In germline, CDR1 is SGHTA, CDR2 FQGNSA. This CDR3 contains 16 residues. V lost 4 bases, J lost 6 bases, and 21 bases lay in between. CDR3 region: CASSSSGEPLLNGYTF. DNA for the CDR3: TGTGCCAGCAGCTCCAGCGGAGAACCGCTCCTGAATGGCTACACCTTC.

The chain uses TRBV11-2 and TRBJ1-1; possible D gene TRBD1, 6 bases. Trimming removed 4 bases at V and 11 bases at J, with 14 bases between. Per the germline V gene, CDR1 is SGHAT and CDR2 is FQNNGV. This CDR3 has 12 amino acids. CDR3 protein: CASSYTQGKAFF. Here the CDR3 DNA reads TGTGCCAGCAGCTATACACAGGGTAAGGCTTTCTTT.

This chain joins TRBV18 and TRBJ2-3; TRBD2 aligns across 8 bases. This CDR3 has 13 amino acids. The V and J ends lost 8 bases and 7 bases, in that order; junction bases with no gene match: 8. Per germline, CDR1 KGHSH and CDR2 LQKENI. The DNA of the CDR3 is TGTGCCAGCGCGAGCGGGAGTGCGTATACGCAGTATTTT. Residues: CASASGSAYTQYF.

This clone is hyperexpanded by share. The same CDR3 also results from other DNA sequences found in this sample. In DNA form, the CDR3 reads TGTGCCAGCAGTGAAGAAGGGGCTCAGCCCCAGCATTTT. This gives the protein CASSEEGAQPQHF. The chain employs TRBV2 and TRBJ1-5; a weak D match, TRBD1 (5 bases). This CDR3 comprises 13 residues. CDR1 is SNHLY, CDR2 FYNNEI, per germline. Trimming shortened V by 1 base and J by 6 bases, and 7 bases separated the two germline ends.

This chain joins TRBV5-6 and TRBJ2-2; a possible D gene is TRBD1 (6 bases). The CDR3 length is 17 residues. From germline, CDR1 is SGHDT and CDR2 YYEEEE. V dropped 1 base and J dropped 3 bases, with 16 bases sitting between them. The CDR3 here is CASSLYLGTPYTGELFF. For the CDR3, the DNA is TGTGCCAGCAGCTTGTACCTCGGGACACCTTACACCGGGGAGCTGTTTTTT. Filled out from reference TRBV5-6 and TRBJ2-2, the complete variable domain reads DAGVTQSPTHLIKTRGQQVTLRCSPKSGHDTVSWYQQALGQGPQFIFQYYEEEERQRGNFPDRFSGHQFPNYSSELNVNALLLGDSALYLCASSLYLGTPYTGELFFGEGSRLTVL.

The gene calls are TRBV28 and TRBJ2-7; D ambiguous. The germline V gene has CDR1 MDHEN and CDR2 SYDVKM. With 10 bases removed from V and 2 bases from J, the gap between germline ends came to 18 bases. This CDR3 is 14 amino acids long. CDR3 DNA: TGTGCCACCCAGCAGGTACGGAAACCCTACGAGCAGTACTTC. Protein product: CATQQVRKPYEQYF.

J is TRBJ2-3 and V is TRBV28, with 13 bases aligning to TRBD2. CDR3 length equals 16 residues. Germline lookup yields CDR1 MDHEN and CDR2 SYDVKM. After removal of 2 bases from V and 6 bases from J, the junction contained 5 bases not matched to a gene. The CDR3: CASSLGLAGEGDTQYF. CDR3 nucleotides: TGTGCCAGCAGTTTAGGACTAGCGGGAGAGGGGGATACGCAGTATTTT.

The chain combines TRBV27 with TRBJ2-2; 7 bases are shared with TRBD2. Looked up from germline, CDR1 is MNHEY and CDR2 is SMNVEV (reference sequence). J lost 4 bases, V lost 3 bases, and 8 bases had no gene match. This CDR3 region has 16 residues. The CDR3 coding sequence is TGTGCCAGCAGTTTGACTAGCCCTCCGTTCACCGGGGAGCTGTTTTTT. Amino acid sequence: CASSLTSPPFTGELFF.

The chain joins TRBV28 to TRBJ2-5; the D is unclear. CDR3 length: 16 residues. V was clipped by 2 bases and J by 5 bases, with 18 bases between them. Germline V lookup: CDR1 MDHEN, CDR2 SYDVKM. This chain's CDR3 is CASSLTLHKPAETQYF. As DNA, the CDR3 is TGTGCCAGCAGTTTAACATTACACAAACCAGCGGAGACCCAGTACTTC.

The chain recombines TRBV6-6 with TRBJ1-5, with 7 bases matching TRBD1. The CDR3 has 15 amino acids. Germline lookup yields CDR1 MNHNY and CDR2 SVGAGI (reference sequence). V lost 6 bases to trimming and J lost 0 bases; unmatched junction nucleotides: 5. The CDR3 reads CASRSRGYSNQPQHF. In nucleotides, the CDR3 is TGTGCCAGCAGGTCCAGGGGGTATAGCAATCAGCCCCAGCATTTT.